This T cell receptor (beta chain) comes out of a study of cytomegalovirus exposure and HLA in healthy donors. Study at large: A prior analysis found about 110 million unique TCR beta sequences from 150 million to 200 million T cells.

Findings and limits, study-wide: Later analysis demonstrated an association between a missense DCLRE1C variant and TCR beta V- and J-gene trimming.

Losses at the gene ends were 4 bases for V and 5 bases for J; bases not matched to a gene: 9. The CDR3 spans 16 residues. Germline V gene sequence: CDR1 LGHNA, CDR2 YNFKEQ. When sampled, the donors appeared nominally healthy, though they likely had unrecorded immune exposures. A multiplex PCR was run with 60 Vbeta primers and 13 Jbeta primers. The method was immunoSEQ multiplex PCR; TCRdb's version includes in-frame clones alone and lacks a portion of them. This repertoire shows about 190,000 clones, 77% found once; its top ten account for around 2.2%. A note on this clone: Antigen specificity is unknown.

Sequencing used PBMCs. The chain is built from TRBV4-2 and TRBJ2-1; 9 bases are shared with TRBD2. The TCR comes from a woman aged 25 to 39 in good health and CMV-seropositive. The CDR3: CASSRLWRGGDNEQFF. In nucleotides, the CDR3 is TGTGCCAGCAGCCGCCTATGGCGGGGGGGCGACAATGAGCAGTTCTTC.